This T cell receptor beta chain stems from a study of identical twins. V lost 3 bases and J lost 11, with 14 bases in between. In germline, CDR1 is LGHNT, CDR2 FRNRAP. This CDR3 contains 13 residues. TCRdb processed the 5' RACE reads anew with MiXCR; each CDR3 protein has one entry. The table has over 500,000 distinct CDR3 sequences, under 25% seen once. These sequences were also reported in another study, on T cells expressing NK-cell markers. That publication notes: The authors applied an anti-gamma-delta TCR antibody in several experiments, and it restricted sorting to alpha-beta TCR T cells. HCMV specificity of the expanded NKG2C+ T cell clones was not established.

The sequenced sample was CD4+ T cells sorted from blood. The clonotype was recovered from a woman aged 18-29 years in good health. The chain links TRBV12-5 to TRBJ1-3, with no clear D. DNA of the CDR3: TGTGCTAGTGGTTTAGAAACTCGCGGGGCCATATATTTT. It encodes CASGLETRGAIYF.